This entry is about one T cell receptor beta chain. This entry belongs to a study of tumor-infiltrating lymphocytes in oesophageal squamous cell carcinoma. TCRdb recomputed calls from the reads with MiXCR, one row per CDR3 protein. The sample includes over 9,000 distinct CDR3 sequences, more than 55% of them seen just once. The receptor was derived from a female donor with esophageal squamous cell carcinoma. Sequenced sample: blood.

CDR3 bases: TGTGCCAGCAGTTTAGTGCAGGGACACACAGATACGCAGTATTTT. Protein sequence: CASSLVQGHTDTQYF. V and J are TRBV28 and TRBJ2-3, with D perhaps matching TRBD1 (6 bases). The CDR3 runs to 15 residues. Germline CDR1 is MDHEN and CDR2 is SYDVKM. V was clipped by 2 bases and J by 2 bases, with 11 bases between them.